Sequencing of this TCR beta chain was carried out in a study of blood T cell repertoires in COVID-19. Produced via immunoSEQ multiplex PCR; TCRdb's table is partial and in-frame only. The repertoire holds fewer than 130,000 clones, with around 80% as singletons. This CDR3 has 15 residues. CDR1 and CDR2 (germline): MDHEN, SYDVKM. The V end lost 2 bases, the J end lost 2 bases, and 11 bases lay between the germline ends. This clone was seen more than once but under ten times. The chain has TRBV28 and TRBJ2-3; D perhaps matches TRBD1 (5 bases). Material for sequencing was peripheral blood. The sequence was obtained from a man aged 70-80 years with active or convalescent COVID-19. The CDR3 here is CASSLRDRPTDTQYF. CDR3 bases: TGTGCCAGCAGTTTAAGAGACAGACCCACAGATACGCAGTATTTT.